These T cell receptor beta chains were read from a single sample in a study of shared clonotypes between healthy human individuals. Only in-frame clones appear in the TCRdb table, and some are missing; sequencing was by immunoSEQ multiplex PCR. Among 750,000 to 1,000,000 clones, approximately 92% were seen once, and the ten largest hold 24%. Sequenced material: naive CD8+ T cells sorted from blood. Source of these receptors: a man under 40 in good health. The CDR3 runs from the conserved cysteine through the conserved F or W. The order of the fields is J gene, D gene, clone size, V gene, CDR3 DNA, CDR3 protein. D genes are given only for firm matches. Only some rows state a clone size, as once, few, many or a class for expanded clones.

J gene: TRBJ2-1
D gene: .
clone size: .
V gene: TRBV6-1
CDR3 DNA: TGTGCCAGCAGTGAAGCAGGAGCCTATGAGCAGTTCTTC
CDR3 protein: CASSEAGAYEQFF

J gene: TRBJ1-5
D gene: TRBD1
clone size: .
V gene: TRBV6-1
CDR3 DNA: TGTGCCAGCAGTGGGGGGGACAGGGTAACTAGCAATCAGCCCCAGCATTTT
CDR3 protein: CASSGGDRVTSNQPQHF

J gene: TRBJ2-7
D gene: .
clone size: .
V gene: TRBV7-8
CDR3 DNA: TGTGCCAGCAGCCCGGACAGCTCCTACGAGCAGTACTTC
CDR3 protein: CASSPDSSYEQYF

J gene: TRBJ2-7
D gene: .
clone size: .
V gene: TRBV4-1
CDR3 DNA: TGCGCCAGCAGCCAAGGGCAGGTGGACACAGACTCCTACGAGCAGTACTTC
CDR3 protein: CASSQGQVDTDSYEQYF

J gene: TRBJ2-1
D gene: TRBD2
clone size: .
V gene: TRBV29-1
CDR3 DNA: TGCAGCGTTAAGAAGGGACTAGCGGGAGTAAGGGAGCAGTTCTTC
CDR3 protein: CSVKKGLAGVREQFF

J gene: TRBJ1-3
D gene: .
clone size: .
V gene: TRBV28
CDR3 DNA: TGTGCCAGCAGCCCTGCGGGATGGAACACCATATATTTT
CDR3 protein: CASSPAGWNTIYF

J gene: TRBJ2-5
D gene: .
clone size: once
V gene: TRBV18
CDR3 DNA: TGTGCCAGCTCACCACCGGTGCGCCAAGAGACCCAGTACTTC
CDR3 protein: CASSPPVRQETQYF

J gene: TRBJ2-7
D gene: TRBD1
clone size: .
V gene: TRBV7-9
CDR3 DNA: TGTGCCAGCAGCTCCAGGGACAGAATCTACGAGCAGTACTTC
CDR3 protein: CASSSRDRIYEQYF

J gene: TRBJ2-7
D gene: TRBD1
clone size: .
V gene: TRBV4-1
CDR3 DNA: TGCGCCAGCAGCCAAGGGGACAGGGGGATCGAGCAGTACTTC
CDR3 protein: CASSQGDRGIEQYF

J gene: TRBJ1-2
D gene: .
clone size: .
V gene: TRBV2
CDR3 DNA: TGTGCCAGCATAGGGGAACACTCGAACTATGGCTACACCTTC
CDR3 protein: CASIGEHSNYGYTF

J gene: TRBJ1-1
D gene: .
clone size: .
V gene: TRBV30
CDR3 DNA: TGTGCCTGGAGTCTTACAGGGAACACTGAAGCTTTCTTT
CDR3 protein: CAWSLTGNTEAFF

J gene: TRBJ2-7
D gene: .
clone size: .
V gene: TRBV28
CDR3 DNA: TGTGCCAGCGGGCTAGCGTTCCTCTACGAGCAGTACTTC
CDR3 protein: CASGLAFLYEQYF

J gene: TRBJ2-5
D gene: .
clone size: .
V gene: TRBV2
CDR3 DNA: TGTGCCAGCTCTCCTGCGTACCAAGAGACCCAGTACTTC
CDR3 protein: CASSPAYQETQYF

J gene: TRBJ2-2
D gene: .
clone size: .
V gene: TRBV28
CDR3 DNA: TGTGCCAGCAAAACGACCGGGGCACTGACCGGGGAGCTGTTTTTT
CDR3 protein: CASKTTGALTGELFF

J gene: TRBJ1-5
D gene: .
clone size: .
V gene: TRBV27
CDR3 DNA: TGTGCCAGCAGTTCCCAGGTTCCCACAGAAAATCAGCCCCAGCATTTT
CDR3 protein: CASSSQVPTENQPQHF

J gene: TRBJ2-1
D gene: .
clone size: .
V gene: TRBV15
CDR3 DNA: TGTGCCACCAGCAGACACAGAGGCAGCTCCTACAATGAGCAGTTCTTC
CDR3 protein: CATSRHRGSSYNEQFF

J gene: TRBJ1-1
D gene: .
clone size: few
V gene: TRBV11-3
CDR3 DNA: TGTGCCAGCAGCTTGGCGATGAACACTGAAGCTTTCTTT
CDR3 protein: CASSLAMNTEAFF

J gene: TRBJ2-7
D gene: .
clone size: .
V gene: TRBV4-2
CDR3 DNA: TGTGCCAGCAGCCCAGACCCCGTAGGCCAGGGCTACGAGCAGTACTTC
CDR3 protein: CASSPDPVGQGYEQYF

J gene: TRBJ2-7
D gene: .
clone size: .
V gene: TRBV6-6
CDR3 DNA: TGTGCCAGCAGTCCCAGGGGGGGCTCTTTTGACGAGCAGTACTTC
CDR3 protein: CASSPRGGSFDEQYF